This T cell receptor (beta chain) was retrieved from a study of regulatory T cells in long-lasting Graves disease. General observations from the study: Graves' patients with persistent disease showed TCR diversity lower than patients newly diagnosed.

Both iRepertoire HTBI primers and Arm-PCR of CDR3 regions were used to build the TCR beta libraries. Using its own MiXCR run on the multiplex PCR reads, TCRdb lists one record per CDR3 protein. The data contain about 530,000 distinct CDR3 sequences, around 15% of them singletons. V gave up 4 bases and J gave up 2 bases, with 30 bases separating them. Germline V CDR1 and CDR2: LNHNV, YYDKDF (reference sequence). This CDR3 spans 21 amino acids. Sample time point: newly diagnosed GD, antithyroid drugs for less than 3 months. Isolated PBMC RNA provided the starting material for the TCR library. This clonotype was detected many times. Antigen specificity is unknown. These data were also reused for a study on T cells in Graves' hyperthyroidism and ophthalmopathy.

The chain carries TRBV15 and TRBJ2-1; D possibly corresponds to TRBD2 (7 bases). The specimen comprised peripheral blood mononuclear cells (PBMCs), sampled at new diagnosis, from a patient treated with antithyroid drugs. This TCR derives from a middle-aged woman with Graves disease. The CDR3 DNA reads TGTGCCACCAGCATCCCCGGACCGTTCTGGGCAAGGGGGGGCGCCTACAATGAGCAGTTCTTC. This translates into CATSIPGPFWARGGAYNEQFF. Full variable domain (remainder filled in from reference TRBV15 and TRBJ2-1): DAMVIQNPRYQVTQFGKPVTLSCSQTLNHNVMYWYQQKSSQAPKLLFHYYDKDFNNEADTPDNFQSRRPNTSFCFLDIRSPGLGDTAMYLCATSIPGPFWARGGAYNEQFFGPGTRLTVL.